This is a list of T cell receptor beta chains from one sample in a study of blood T cell repertoires in COVID-19. TCRdb keeps only in-frame clones here, not all; method: immunoSEQ multiplex PCR. The sample carries a few hundred thousand clones, around nine tenths recorded once. Specimen: peripheral blood. The origin of the receptors is a woman aged 30 to 39 with COVID-19, enrolled during active disease. Each CDR3 is given with its conserved first and last residue. A D gene is named only where the DNA matches it firmly. Only part of the rows carry a size: once, few, many, or a class if the clone is expanded.

clone_size	v_call	j_call	d_call	cdr3_aa	cdr3_nt
once	TRBV4-3	TRBJ2-5	NA	CASSQTGFATQYF	TGCGCCAGCAGCCAAACAGGGTTCGCGACCCAGTACTTC
NA	TRBV6-5	TRBJ1-6	TRBD1	CASSRQGALNSPLHF	TGTGCCAGCAGTCGACAGGGGGCGCTTAATTCACCCCTCCACTTT
NA	TRBV7-2	TRBJ2-1	TRBD2	CASSSLRAGVVNEQFF	TGTGCCAGCAGCTCCCTGAGGGCGGGGGTGGTCAATGAGCAGTTCTTC
NA	TRBV30	TRBJ2-7	TRBD1	CAWSVPRTGVTYEQYF	TGTGCCTGGAGCGTTCCCAGGACAGGGGTAACCTACGAGCAGTACTTC
NA	TRBV12-5	TRBJ2-7	NA	CASGLYLGGASSYEQYF	TGTGCTAGTGGTTTGTACTTAGGGGGGGCATCATCCTACGAGCAGTACTTC
NA	TRBV6-2/TRBV6-3	TRBJ1-5	NA	CASSWDISNQPQHF	TGTGCCAGCAGCTGGGACATTAGCAATCAGCCCCAGCATTTT
NA	TRBV10-3	TRBJ2-5	TRBD2	CAISDSSGQETQYF	TGTGCCATCAGCGATTCTAGCGGACAAGAGACCCAGTACTTC
NA	TRBV5-1	TRBJ1-1	TRBD1	CASSRTGSEAFF	TGCGCCAGCAGCAGGACAGGGTCGGAAGCTTTCTTT
NA	TRBV18	TRBJ2-2	NA	CASSPPTRTGELFF	TGTGCCAGCTCACCACCGACCAGGACCGGGGAGCTGTTTTTT
NA	TRBV6-5	TRBJ2-7	TRBD1	CASKPRDREVQYF	TGTGCCAGCAAACCCCGGGACAGGGAGGTGCAGTACTTC
NA	TRBV15	TRBJ1-3	NA	CATSSSSGNTIYF	TGTGCCACCAGCAGTAGCTCTGGAAACACCATATATTTT
NA	TRBV12-3/TRBV12-4	TRBJ2-1	NA	CASSWETEQFF	TGTGCCAGCAGTTGGGAGACAGAGCAGTTCTTC
NA	TRBV7-9	TRBJ1-3	TRBD1	CASSLVTGAGNTIYF	TGTGCCAGCAGCTTAGTTACAGGGGCGGGAAACACCATATATTTT
NA	TRBV4-3	TRBJ1-2	NA	CASSQDRQGQGYGYTF	TGCGCCAGCAGCCAAGATAGGCAGGGGCAGGGCTATGGCTACACCTTC
NA	TRBV19	TRBJ1-2	NA	CASSPQGNYGYTF	TGTGCCAGTAGTCCCCAGGGGAACTATGGCTACACCTTC
NA	TRBV6-5	TRBJ1-2	TRBD1	CATGGPNRGHYGYTF	TGTGCCACCGGAGGTCCAAACAGGGGGCACTATGGCTACACCTTC
NA	TRBV6-6	TRBJ1-6	TRBD1	CASSDGQGSVPLHF	TGTGCCAGCAGTGACGGACAGGGAAGTGTACCCCTCCACTTT
few	TRBV9	TRBJ1-5	NA	CASSPTTGSQPQHF	TGTGCCAGCAGCCCGACGACAGGATCCCAGCCCCAGCATTTT
NA	TRBV24-1	TRBJ2-5	TRBD1	CATSDSRQGQETQYF	TGTGCCACCAGTGATTCCAGACAGGGACAAGAGACCCAGTACTTC
few	TRBV20-1	TRBJ1-3	NA	CNVLSGNTIYF	TGCAATGTACTAAGTGGAAACACCATATATTTT
few	TRBV2	TRBJ1-5	TRBD1	CASSKDRGGNQPQHF	TGTGCCAGCAGCAAGGACAGGGGGGGGAATCAGCCCCAGCATTTT
NA	TRBV4-2	TRBJ1-4	TRBD1	CASSRQGPNEKLFF	TGTGCCAGCAGCCGACAGGGGCCTAATGAAAAACTGTTTTTT
NA	TRBV7-2	TRBJ2-3	NA	CASSPLGDFSTDTQYF	TGTGCCAGCAGCCCCTTAGGGGATTTTAGCACAGATACGCAGTATTTT
NA	TRBV5-1	TRBJ2-3	TRBD1	CASSYDRVNRVGGTDTQYF	TGCGCCAGCAGCTACGACAGGGTGAATCGGGTCGGTGGGACAGATACGCAGTATTTT
NA	TRBV9	TRBJ2-7	TRBD2	CASSVAGQGGNEQYF	TGTGCCAGCAGCGTAGCGGGCCAGGGAGGGAACGAGCAGTACTTC
NA	TRBV6-5	TRBJ2-5	TRBD2	CASSYTRTSGQETQYF	TGTGCCAGCAGTTACACCAGGACTAGCGGGCAAGAGACCCAGTACTTC
NA	TRBV5-1	TRBJ1-3	TRBD1	CASSPDRNTGNTIYF	TGCGCCAGCAGCCCGGACAGGAATACTGGAAACACCATATATTTT
NA	TRBV4-2	TRBJ1-2	NA	CASSQEDSPYGYTF	TGTGCCAGCAGCCAGGAGGACAGTCCCTATGGCTACACCTTC
NA	TRBV6-5	TRBJ1-2	TRBD1	CASSYRTGYGYTF	TGTGCCAGCAGTTACCGGACAGGTTATGGCTACACCTTC
NA	TRBV12-5	TRBJ1-1	NA	CASGLVRGRINTEAFF	TGTGCTAGTGGTTTGGTACGCGGGAGGATAAACACTGAAGCTTTCTTT
NA	TRBV2	TRBJ1-5	NA	CASNSEAGDSNQPQHF	TGTGCCAGCAATTCTGAGGCCGGGGATAGCAATCAGCCCCAGCATTTT
NA	TRBV15	TRBJ2-5	TRBD2	CATSRDLAGHQKTQYF	TGTGCCACCAGCAGAGATTTAGCGGGCCACCAGAAGACCCAGTACTTC
few	TRBV12-3/TRBV12-4	TRBJ1-6	NA	CASSLGDNSPLHF	TGTGCCAGCAGTTTAGGAGATAATTCACCCCTCCACTTT
NA	TRBV11-2	TRBJ1-4	TRBD1	CASSLEGTGMNNEKLFF	TGTGCCAGCAGCTTAGAAGGGACAGGGATGAATAATGAAAAACTGTTTTTT
few	TRBV15	TRBJ2-7	NA	CATSRDMREQYF	TGTGCCACCAGCAGAGATATGAGAGAGCAGTACTTC
NA	TRBV3-1/TRBV3-2	TRBJ1-4	TRBD1	CATRYSQGTGEKLFF	TGTGCCACCAGGTATTCTCAGGGGACAGGTGAAAAACTGTTTTTT
NA	TRBV6-5	TRBJ1-4	NA	CASSPSTPGEKLFF	TGTGCCAGCAGCCCCTCTACACCGGGGGAAAAACTGTTTTTT
NA	TRBV30	TRBJ1-5	NA	CAWSTSSGQPQHF	TGTGCCTGGAGTACCAGTAGCGGTCAGCCCCAGCATTTT
many	TRBV7-9	TRBJ2-7	TRBD1	CASSEGQPYEQYF	TGTGCCAGCAGCGAGGGACAGCCCTACGAGCAGTACTTC
NA	TRBV24-1	TRBJ2-3	TRBD1	CATSDPRGPFTDTQYF	TGTGCCACCAGTGATCCGAGGGGGCCCTTCACAGATACGCAGTATTTT
NA	TRBV18	TRBJ1-6	NA	CASSPSGTSSPLHF	TGTGCCAGCTCACCGTCCGGGACAAGTTCACCCCTCCACTTT
NA	TRBV2	TRBJ1-2	TRBD1	CASSGDRVGGYTF	TGTGCCAGCAGTGGGGACAGGGTCGGCGGCTACACCTTC
NA	TRBV5-5	TRBJ2-7	NA	CASSIQSSYEQYF	TGTGCCAGCAGCATACAGAGCTCCTACGAGCAGTACTTC
NA	TRBV7-9	TRBJ2-1	TRBD1	CASSPMTGWETSYNEQFF	TGTGCCAGCAGCCCGATGACAGGGTGGGAGACCTCCTACAATGAGCAGTTCTTC
NA	TRBV30	TRBJ2-6	NA	CAWSTGVGANVLTF	TGTGCCTGGAGTACGGGGGTTGGGGCCAACGTCCTGACTTTC
NA	TRBV18	TRBJ2-7	TRBD2	CASSPSGGLSSYEQYF	TGTGCCAGCTCTCCCAGCGGGGGGCTCAGCTCCTACGAGCAGTACTTC
NA	TRBV7-8	TRBJ1-2	TRBD1	CASSLGQNYGYTF	TGTGCCAGCAGCCTGGGACAGAACTATGGCTACACCTTC
NA	TRBV4-2	TRBJ1-5	TRBD1	CASSPGQFELSNQPQHF	TGTGCCAGCAGCCCGGGACAGTTTGAACTTAGCAATCAGCCCCAGCATTTT
NA	TRBV29-1	TRBJ2-3	NA	CSVEEGRLADTQYF	TGCAGCGTTGAAGAAGGGAGACTAGCAGATACGCAGTATTTT
NA	TRBV28	TRBJ1-5	NA	CASSLVLVLGNQPQHF	TGTGCCAGCAGTTTAGTGTTGGTTTTAGGCAATCAGCCCCAGCATTTT
NA	TRBV5-6	TRBJ2-1	NA	CASSLQGLAYNEQFF	TGTGCCAGCAGCTTGCAGGGGTTGGCCTACAATGAGCAGTTCTTC
NA	TRBV19	TRBJ1-1	NA	CASSIRQGLNTEAFF	TGTGCCAGTAGTATACGGCAGGGCTTGAACACTGAAGCTTTCTTT
few	TRBV27	TRBJ1-2	TRBD1	CASSPSRTGPVGYTF	TGTGCCAGCAGTCCTTCACGGACAGGGCCGGTAGGCTACACCTTC
NA	TRBV19	TRBJ1-2	NA	CATRQRSRGYTF	TGTGCCACGAGACAGAGGTCGCGTGGCTACACCTTC
NA	TRBV19	TRBJ2-2	TRBD2	CASINSGLAGAGGELFF	TGTGCCAGTATCAACTCGGGACTAGCGGGGGCCGGGGGGGAGCTGTTTTTT